This T cell receptor (beta chain) was profiled in a study of Graves' ophthalmopathy and Graves' hyperthyroidism. Whole-study context: Upon initial diagnosis and before any treatment, peripheral blood was collected.

The sample holds many counts of this clonotype. Antigen: not known. Findings and limits, study-wide: Most thyroid clonotypes with frequency above 0.001 were detected in blood too.

CDR3 regions of TCR beta were amplified from RNA transcripts. Scientists carried out first-round RT-PCR using HTBI primers and then a second-round multiplex PCR. TCRdb re-derived calls from the multiplex PCR reads in MiXCR, one entry per CDR3 protein. Of almost 750,000 distinct CDR3 sequences in the sample, approximately 40% were seen once. Patients were diagnosed from clinical symptoms, serum thyroxine, TRAb, thyroid ultrasound and orbital computed tomography. Sequenced: peripheral blood. This sequence originates from an adult man with Graves' ophthalmopathy.

CDR3 nucleotides: TGTGCCAGCGATTACCTGACAGTTCACTCTGGGGCCAACGTCCTGACTTTC. Amino acid sequence: CASDYLTVHSGANVLTF. V usage is TRBV7-2 and J usage is TRBJ2-6, with D tentatively TRBD1 (5 bases). Germline V gives CDR1 SGHTA, CDR2 FQGNSA. Trimming took 8 bases from V and 0 from J, leaving 17 bases between them. The CDR3 spans 17 residues.